Detailed here is one T cell receptor (beta chain). Antigen: not known. The study drew the donors from its roughly 130-subject validation cohort, separate from the roughly 670-subject first cohort. The table came from immunoSEQ multiplex PCR; TCRdb's copy has only in-frame clones and leaves some out. The sample has some 110,000 clones; about nine tenths are singletons. The source of the sample is a study of cytomegalovirus exposure and HLA in healthy donors. The wider study: The platform used for the 120 validation repertoires matched that of the approximately 620 first-cohort repertoires, a later analysis reported. Overall study results and limits: Cytomegalovirus status was reportedly diagnosed by the classifier with high sensitivity and specificity. There were a few CMV-associated chains whose specificity for CMV antigens was confirmed in vitro.

The germline CDR1 and CDR2 sequences are MNHEY and SVGAGI. V gave up 2 bases and J gave up 6 bases; unmatched junction bases: 5. CDR3 length: 14 amino acids. This TCR was sampled from a man between 18 and 35 years old in good health and CMV-seropositive. This chain connects TRBV6-5 to TRBJ1-2, with 8 nucleotides matching TRBD1. The sample was PBMCs. The CDR3 bases are TGTGCCAGCAGTTACGCCGGCAGGGGGCATGGCTACACCTTC. Encoded protein: CASSYAGRGHGYTF.